Here is one T cell receptor beta chain with its context. The antigen is not known. V dropped 0 bases and J dropped 4; count of bases not matched to a gene: 0. The CDR3 runs to 14 residues. Germline V lookup: CDR1 SGHRS, CDR2 YFSETQ. This sample is part of a study of graft-versus-host responses after intestinal transplantation. Study at large: Grafts were multivisceral, liver-intestinal, or isolated intestinal. Study observations and caveats: Detection of GvH clones occurred in recipient marrow, and some had their first appearance in ileum or blood.

Profiled with immunoSEQ multiplex PCR; TCRdb holds only in-frame clones, not every one. The sample carries roughly 40,000 clones, approximately 95% recorded once. The specimen comprised PBMCs, sampled around 720 days after intestinal transplantation. The sequence derives from a human patient who received an intestinal transplant, so some T cells may come from the graft donor. The rearrangement links TRBV5-1 to TRBJ2-1; the match to TRBD2 covers 8 bases. As DNA, the CDR3 is TGCGCCAGCAGCTTGGAGCGGGAGTACAATGAGCAGTTCTTC. This gives the protein CASSLEREYNEQFF.